This T cell receptor beta chain was identified during a study of cytomegalovirus exposure and HLA in healthy donors. Study-wide findings and caveats: Both high specificity and high sensitivity reportedly marked the classifier's diagnosis of cytomegalovirus status. The authors listed 150 to 200 TCR beta chains as cytomegalovirus-associated. Most sequenced TCRs were rare (though some public TCRs occurred in many donors).

With respect to this clone: The target antigen is unknown.

This CDR3 has 15 residues. V lost 3 bases and J lost 6; bases outside the gene matches: 7. Germline V gene data show CDR1 as PRHDT and CDR2 as FYEKMQ (reference sequence). The PCR used 60 Vbeta and 13 Jbeta primers. Assay used: immunoSEQ multiplex PCR; TCRdb lists only in-frame clones, some missing. This sample has about 120,000 clones, with 60% to 85% found just once. Material: PBMCs. This chain joins TRBV13 and TRBJ2-1, with 8 bases that match TRBD2. This sequence originates from a woman aged 25-40 years in good health and CMV-seropositive. CDR3 nucleotides: TGTGCCAGCAGCTTCACTAGCAGCGGGGGCAATGAGCAGTTCTTC. Protein sequence: CASSFTSSGGNEQFF.